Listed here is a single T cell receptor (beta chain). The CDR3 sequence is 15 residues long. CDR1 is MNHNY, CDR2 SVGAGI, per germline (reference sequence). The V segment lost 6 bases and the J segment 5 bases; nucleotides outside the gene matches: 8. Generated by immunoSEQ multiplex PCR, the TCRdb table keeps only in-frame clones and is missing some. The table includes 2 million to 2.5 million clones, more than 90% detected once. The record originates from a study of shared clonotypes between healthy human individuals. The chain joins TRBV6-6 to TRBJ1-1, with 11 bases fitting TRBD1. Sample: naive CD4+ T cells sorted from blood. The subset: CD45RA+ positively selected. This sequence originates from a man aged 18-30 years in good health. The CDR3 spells CASSLPGTGGTEAFF. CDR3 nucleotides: TGTGCCAGCAGCCTACCCGGGACAGGGGGTACTGAAGCTTTCTTT.